This record concerns one TCR beta chain sequence. The antigen is not known. This sample is drawn from a study of OX40 agonist ivuxolimab in advanced cancers. Study information: Ivuxolimab doses were 0.01, 0.1, 0.3, 1.5, 3 or 10 mg/kg every 2 weeks. Patients achieving partial responses numbered three: one hepatocellular carcinoma case and two cutaneous melanoma cases. Overall study results and limits: At 0.1 to 3.0 mg/kg, clonal expansion of CD4+ and CD8+ blood T cells had occurred by week 6. Among the lowest levels of clonal expansion were found in partial responders at 0.1-3.0 mg/kg.

V dropped 4 bases and J dropped 7 bases, with 15 bases sitting between them. The CDR3 totals 14 residues. Germline lookup yields CDR1 SGHNT and CDR2 YYREEE (reference sequence). Profiled with immunoSEQ multiplex PCR; TCRdb holds only in-frame clones, not every one. The table lists fewer than 100,000 clones, 80% to 90% of them singletons. This clonotype originated in an adult with an advanced solid tumor such as melanoma, head and neck, liver or kidney cancer. The sequences come from CD4+ or CD8+ T cells sorted from blood, collected in a trial of the OX40 agonist ivuxolimab. V usage is TRBV5-4 and J usage is TRBJ2-1; D might be TRBD1 or TRBD2, each matching 5 bases. The DNA for the CDR3 is TGTGCCAGCAGCGGTGGGACGAGGGTGAATGAGCAGTTCTTC. It specifies CASSGGTRVNEQFF.